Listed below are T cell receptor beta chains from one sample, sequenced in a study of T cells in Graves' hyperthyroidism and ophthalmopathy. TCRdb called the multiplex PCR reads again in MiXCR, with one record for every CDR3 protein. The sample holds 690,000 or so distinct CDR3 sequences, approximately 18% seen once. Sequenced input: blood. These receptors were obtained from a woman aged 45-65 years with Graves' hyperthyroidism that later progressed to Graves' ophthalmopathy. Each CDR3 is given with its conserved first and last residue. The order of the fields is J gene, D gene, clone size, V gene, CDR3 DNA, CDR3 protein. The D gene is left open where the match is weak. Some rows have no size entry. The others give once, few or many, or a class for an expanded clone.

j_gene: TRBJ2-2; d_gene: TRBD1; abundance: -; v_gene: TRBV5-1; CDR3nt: TGCGCCAGCAGCCTGAGACAGGGGTTGAACACCGGGGAGCTGTTTTTT; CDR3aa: CASSLRQGLNTGELFF
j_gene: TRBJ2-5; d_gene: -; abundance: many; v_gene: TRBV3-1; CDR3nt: TGTGCCAGCAGCCAAGATCCCGGAGAACAAGAGACCCAGTACTTC; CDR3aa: CASSQDPGEQETQYF
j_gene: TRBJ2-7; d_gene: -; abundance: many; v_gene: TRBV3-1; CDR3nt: TGTGCCAGCAGCCCGTCGGACTTCTCCTACGAGCAGTACTTC; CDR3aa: CASSPSDFSYEQYF
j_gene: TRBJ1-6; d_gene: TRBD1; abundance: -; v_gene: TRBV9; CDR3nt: TGTGCCAGCAGCGTAGCCCTCGGACAGGGGATTTCACCCCTCCACTTT; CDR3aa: CASSVALGQGISPLHF
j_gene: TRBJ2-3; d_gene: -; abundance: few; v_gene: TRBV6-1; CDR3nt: TGTGCCAGCAGTGAAATTCGAGGACGCCATTTGACGGATACGCAGTATTTT; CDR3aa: CASSEIRGRHLTDTQYF
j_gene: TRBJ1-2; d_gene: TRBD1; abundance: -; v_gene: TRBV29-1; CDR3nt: TGCAGCGTTGAAGATGACAGGGGCCATGGCTACACCTTC; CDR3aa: CSVEDDRGHGYTF
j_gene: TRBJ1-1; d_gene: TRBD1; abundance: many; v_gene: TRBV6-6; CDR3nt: TGTGCCAGCAGTTACTCGGGACAGCACCCTGAAGCTTTCTTT; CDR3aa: CASSYSGQHPEAFF
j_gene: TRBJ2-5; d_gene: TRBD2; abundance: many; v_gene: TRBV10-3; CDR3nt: TGTGCCATCAGTGAGTTCCTAGCGGGGGGACAAGAGACCCAGTACTTC; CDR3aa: CAISEFLAGGQETQYF
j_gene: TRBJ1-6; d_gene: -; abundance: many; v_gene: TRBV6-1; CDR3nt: TGTGCCAGCGGATACGGCGGGGCAACCCATTCACCCCTCCACTTT; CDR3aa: CASGYGGATHSPLHF
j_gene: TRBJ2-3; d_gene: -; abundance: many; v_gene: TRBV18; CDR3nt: TGTGCCAGCTCACCTCTACTAGTTGGAGATACGCAGTATTTT; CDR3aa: CASSPLLVGDTQYF
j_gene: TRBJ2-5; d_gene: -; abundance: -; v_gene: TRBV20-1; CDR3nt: TGCAGTGCCCAGGGAGGGGGCGGGTTAGAGACCCAGTACTTC; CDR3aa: CSAQGGGGLETQYF
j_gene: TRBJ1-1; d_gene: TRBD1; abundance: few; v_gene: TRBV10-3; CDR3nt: TGTGCCACCAAACCAAGGGGGCGCGGGGGAGGGGGTGAAGCTTTCTTT; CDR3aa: CATKPRGRGGGGEAFF
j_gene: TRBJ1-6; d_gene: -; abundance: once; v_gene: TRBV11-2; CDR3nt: TGTGCCAGCAGCTTAAACGGACAGACCAATTCACCCCTCCACTTT; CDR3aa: CASSLNGQTNSPLHF
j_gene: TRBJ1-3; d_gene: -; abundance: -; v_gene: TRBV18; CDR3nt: TGTGCCACCCCGGTTGACAGCGTATCTGGAAACACCATATATTTT; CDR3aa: CATPVDSVSGNTIYF
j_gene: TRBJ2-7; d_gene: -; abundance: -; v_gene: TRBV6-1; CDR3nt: TGTGCCAGCAGTGAATATGTGGAGGAGATATACGAGCAGTACTTC; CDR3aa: CASSEYVEEIYEQYF
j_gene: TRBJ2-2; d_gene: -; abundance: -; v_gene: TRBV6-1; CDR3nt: TGTGCCAGCGGACTCCCTGGGCGGGGGAACACCGGGGAGCTGTTTTTT; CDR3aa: CASGLPGRGNTGELFF
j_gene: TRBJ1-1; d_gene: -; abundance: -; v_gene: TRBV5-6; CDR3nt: TGTGCCAACAGCGGTGGACGGAACACGTGGACTGAAGCTTTCTTT; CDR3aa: CANSGGRNTWTEAFF
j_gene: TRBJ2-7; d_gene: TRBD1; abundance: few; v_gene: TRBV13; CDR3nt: TGTGCCAGCAGGCCGACAGGGTCCTACGAGCAGTACTTC; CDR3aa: CASRPTGSYEQYF
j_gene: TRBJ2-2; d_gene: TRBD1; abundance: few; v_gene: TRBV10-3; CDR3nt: TGTGCCACAGAAATCAGGGGGCCGTCGGACACCGGGGAGCTGTTTTTT; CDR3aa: CATEIRGPSDTGELFF
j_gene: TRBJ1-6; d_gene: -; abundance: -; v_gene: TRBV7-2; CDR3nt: TGTGCCAGCAGCTTAGATCATAATTCACCCCTCCACTTT; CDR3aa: CASSLDHNSPLHF
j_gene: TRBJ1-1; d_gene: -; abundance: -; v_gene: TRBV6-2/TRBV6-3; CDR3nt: TGTGCCAGCAGGCGGATGAGCACTGAAGCTTTCTTT; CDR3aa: CASRRMSTEAFF
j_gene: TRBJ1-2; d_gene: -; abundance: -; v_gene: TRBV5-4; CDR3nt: TGTGCCAGCAGCAACGATAGATATGGCTACACCTTC; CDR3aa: CASSNDRYGYTF
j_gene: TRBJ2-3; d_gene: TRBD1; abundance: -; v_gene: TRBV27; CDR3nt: TGTGCCAGCAGTTTATCGACAGGGGAAGATACGCAGTATTTT; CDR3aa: CASSLSTGEDTQYF
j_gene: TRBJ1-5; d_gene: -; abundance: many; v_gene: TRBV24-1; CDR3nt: TGTGCCACCAGTGAAAAGAATCAGCCCCAGCATTTT; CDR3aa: CATSEKNQPQHF
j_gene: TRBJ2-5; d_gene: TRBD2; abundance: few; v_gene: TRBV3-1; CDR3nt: TGTGCCAGCAGCCAAGATGCTAGCGGGGGAGAGACCCAGTACTTC; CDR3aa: CASSQDASGGETQYF
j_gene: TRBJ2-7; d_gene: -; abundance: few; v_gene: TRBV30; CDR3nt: TGTGCCTGGAGTGGGCGGAGGGGTGTATCCTACGAGCAGTACTTC; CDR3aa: CAWSGRRGVSYEQYF
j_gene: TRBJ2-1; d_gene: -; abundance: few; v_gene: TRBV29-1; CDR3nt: TGCAGCGTTGATCGGCGGGGTGAGCAGTTCTTC; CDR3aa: CSVDRRGEQFF
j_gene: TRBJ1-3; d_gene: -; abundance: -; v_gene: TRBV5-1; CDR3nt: TGCGCCAGCAGCTTGGCCCCTAACTCTGGAAACACCATATATTTT; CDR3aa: CASSLAPNSGNTIYF
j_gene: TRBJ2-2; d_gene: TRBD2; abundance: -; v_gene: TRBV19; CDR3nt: TGTGCCAGTAACCGGGGGGGGAACACCGGGGAGCTGTTTTTT; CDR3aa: CASNRGGNTGELFF
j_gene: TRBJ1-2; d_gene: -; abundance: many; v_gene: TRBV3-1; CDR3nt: TGTGCCAGCACCTCCGGCGATGGCTACACCTTC; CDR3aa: CASTSGDGYTF
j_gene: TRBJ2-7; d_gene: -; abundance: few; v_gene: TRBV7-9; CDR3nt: TGTGCCAGCAGCCCCTCGGGGGCAGCCTCCTACGAGCAGTACTTC; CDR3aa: CASSPSGAASYEQYF
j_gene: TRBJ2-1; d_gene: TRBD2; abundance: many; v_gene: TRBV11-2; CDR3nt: TGTGCCAGCAGCTTATCAGCGGGGGTCTACAATGAGCAGTTCTTC; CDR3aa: CASSLSAGVYNEQFF
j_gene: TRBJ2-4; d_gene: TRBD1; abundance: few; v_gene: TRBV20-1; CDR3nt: TGCAGTGCTAGCCGGACAGGGAGGATAAACATTCAGTACTTC; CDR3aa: CSASRTGRINIQYF
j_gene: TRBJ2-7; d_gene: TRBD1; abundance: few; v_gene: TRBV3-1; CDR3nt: TGTGCCAGCAGCCAAGATGAGCGGACAGGGAAGACCTACGAGCAGTACTTC; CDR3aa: CASSQDERTGKTYEQYF
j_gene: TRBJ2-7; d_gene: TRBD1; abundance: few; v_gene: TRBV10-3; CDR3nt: TGTGCCATCAGCGGGGGACAGGGCTACGAGCAGTACTTC; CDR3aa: CAISGGQGYEQYF
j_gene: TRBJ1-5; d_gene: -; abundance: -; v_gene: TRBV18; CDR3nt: TGTGCCAGCTCACCGTTACAGGGTAACGGCAATCAGCCCCAGCATTTT; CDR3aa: CASSPLQGNGNQPQHF
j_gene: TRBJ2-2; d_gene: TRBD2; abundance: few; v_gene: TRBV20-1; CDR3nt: TGCAGTGCCAGACGGGCGGGGGGAGGCGGGGAGCTGTTTTTT; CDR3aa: CSARRAGGGGELFF
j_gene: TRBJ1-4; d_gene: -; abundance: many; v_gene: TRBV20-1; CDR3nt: TGCAGTGCTACCGGGACACCCGACCCGACGCGGTTCTATGAAAAACTGTTTTTT; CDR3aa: CSATGTPDPTRFYEKLFF
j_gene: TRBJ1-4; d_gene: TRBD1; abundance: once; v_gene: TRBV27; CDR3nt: TGTGCCAGCAGTATGACAGGGGGGACTAATGAAAAACTGTTTTTT; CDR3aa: CASSMTGGTNEKLFF
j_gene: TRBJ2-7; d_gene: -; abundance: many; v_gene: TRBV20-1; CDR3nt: TGCAGTGCTAGCCCTGACGGAAACTACGAGCAGTACTTC; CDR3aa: CSASPDGNYEQYF
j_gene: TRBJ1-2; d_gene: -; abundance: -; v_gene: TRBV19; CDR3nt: TGTGCCAGTACCCTCCGGGACGCCCTTGTATTAGGCTACACCTTC; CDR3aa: CASTLRDALVLGYTF
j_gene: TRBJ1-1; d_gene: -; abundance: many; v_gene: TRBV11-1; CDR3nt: TGTGCCAGCAGCTTAGCTGTACTCGGAAAGAACACTGAAGCTTTCTTT; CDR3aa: CASSLAVLGKNTEAFF
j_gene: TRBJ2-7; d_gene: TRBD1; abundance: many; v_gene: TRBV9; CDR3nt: TGTGCCAGCAGCGTAGCCGGGACAGGGACCCACGAGCAGTACTTC; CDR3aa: CASSVAGTGTHEQYF
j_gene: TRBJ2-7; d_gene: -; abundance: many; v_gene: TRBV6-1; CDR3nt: TGTGCCAGCTTAGGCCGGGAGAACTCCTACGAGCAGTACTTC; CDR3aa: CASLGRENSYEQYF
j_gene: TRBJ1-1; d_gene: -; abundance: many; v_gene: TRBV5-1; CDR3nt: TGCGCCAGCAGTCCGGTCGGGGCGCACACTGAAGCTTTCTTT; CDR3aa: CASSPVGAHTEAFF